The text below deals with one T cell receptor (beta chain). The target antigen is unknown. Each TCR cDNA library carried sample-specific barcodes on both ends. A single record per CDR3 protein comes from TCRdb applying MiXCR to the 5' RACE reads. The top ten clones hold around 5.6% of a sample with a few hundred thousand distinct CDR3 sequences, approximately 30% of them seen once. This sample stems from a study of identical twins' blood T cells. General study results and limits: Out-of-frame TCRbeta clonotypes reportedly had markedly more similar V usage in twins than unrelated donors. Mainly, cloneset size products determined shared clonotypes, twins included.

The germline gives CDR1 MNHEY, CDR2 SMNVEV (reference sequence). This CDR3 is built from 14 residues. The V segment lost 10 bases and the J segment 5 bases; nucleotides outside the gene matches: 12. The origin of this receptor is a woman between 18 and 50 years old in good health. The chain has TRBV27 and TRBJ1-1, with 8 nucleotides matching TRBD1. Sequencing was done on a sample of PBMCs. The CDR3 protein is CATAWTGMVTEAFF. For the CDR3, the DNA is TGTGCCACCGCTTGGACAGGGATGGTTACTGAAGCTTTCTTT.